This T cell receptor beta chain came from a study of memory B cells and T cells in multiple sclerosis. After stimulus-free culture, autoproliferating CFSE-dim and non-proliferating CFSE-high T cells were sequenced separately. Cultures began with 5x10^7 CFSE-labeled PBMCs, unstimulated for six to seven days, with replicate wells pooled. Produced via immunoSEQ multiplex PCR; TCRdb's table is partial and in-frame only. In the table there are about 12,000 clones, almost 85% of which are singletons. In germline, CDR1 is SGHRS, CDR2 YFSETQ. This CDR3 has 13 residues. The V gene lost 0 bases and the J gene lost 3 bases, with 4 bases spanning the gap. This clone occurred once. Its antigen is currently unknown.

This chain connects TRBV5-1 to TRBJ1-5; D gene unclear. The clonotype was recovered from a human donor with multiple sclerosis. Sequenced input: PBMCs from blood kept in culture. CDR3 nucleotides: TGCGCCAGCAGCTTGGGAATCAATCAGCCCCAGCATTTT. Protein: CASSLGINQPQHF. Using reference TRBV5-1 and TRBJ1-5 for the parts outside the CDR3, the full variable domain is KAGVTQTPRYLIKTRGQQVTLSCSPISGHRSVSWYQQTPGQGLQFLFEYFSETQRNKGNFPGRFSGRQFSNSRSEMNVSTLELGDSALYLCASSLGINQPQHFGDGTRLSIL.